The clone carrying this TCR beta chain showed up just a few times. V was pared by 6 bases and J by 8 bases, with 12 bases between. Germline values: CDR1 DFQATT, CDR2 SNEGSKA (reference sequence). The CDR3 is 11 residues long. Preparation of the TCRbeta library was carried out with unique molecular identifiers. TCRdb called the PCR reads again in MiXCR, with one record for every CDR3 protein. The sample holds 330,000 or so distinct CDR3 sequences, over 9.5% seen once. These data originate in a study of T-cell reconstitution after alpha-beta-depleted transplantation in children. This receptor was taken from a boy younger than two with acute myeloid leukemia, due to receive a stem cell transplant. This chain joins TRBV20-1 and TRBJ2-3, with D unclear. The sequenced sample was PBMCs, obtained before TCRalphabeta/CD19-depleted stem cell transplant. In DNA form, the CDR3 reads TGCAGTGCAAGTCCTGGGGTTACGCAGTATTTT. Its protein is CSASPGVTQYF.